The 30 T cell receptor beta chains given below trace back to one sample, sequenced in a study of T cell changes during pregnancy in multiple sclerosis. The table came from immunoSEQ multiplex PCR; TCRdb's copy has only in-frame clones and leaves some out. The sample holds about 18,000 clones; about 85% are singletons and the top ten take more than 7.5%. The source was CD8+ T cells from peripheral blood mononuclear cells, collected after pregnancy. All receptors derive from a female donor with multiple sclerosis, enrolled in a pregnancy study.

The chain joins TRBV5-4 to TRBJ1-2; TRBD1 is a possible D gene (6 bases). CDR1 is SGHNT and CDR2 is YYREEE in the germline V gene (reference sequence). Trimming left V 3 bases short and J 8 bases short, with 23 bases between. The CDR3 spans 16 residues. In DNA, the CDR3 is TGTGCCAGCAGCTCAACCCCGCGGGGGGCGAGGCGAGGCTACACCTTC. Translation gives CASSSTPRGARRGYTF.

V usage is TRBV18 and J usage is TRBJ1-2; D call uncertain. Looked up from germline, CDR1 is KGHSH and CDR2 is LQKENI. Trimming pared 0 bases from V and 8 bases from J, leaving 16 bases between. The CDR3 has 15 residues. CDR3 sequence reads: CASSPPQTFPVGYTF. The CDR3 DNA reads TGTGCCAGCTCACCACCCCAGACATTTCCCGTCGGCTACACCTTC.

The chain employs TRBV5-6 and TRBJ2-7, with 8 bases fitting TRBD1. The CDR3 is made up of 15 amino acids. The V gene end was trimmed by 3 bases and the J gene end by 3 bases; junction bases not matched to a gene: 8. Germline CDR1 is SGHDT and CDR2 is YYEEEE. Written as DNA, the CDR3 is TGTGCCAGCAGCTCCTGGACAGGGTCCTACTACGAGCAGTACTTC. Translation gives CASSSWTGSYYEQYF.

J is TRBJ2-3 and V is TRBV7-9; possible D gene TRBD2, 6 bases. CDR3 length: 13 residues. Per germline, CDR1 SEHNR and CDR2 FQNEAQ (reference sequence). The V gene lost 8 bases and the J gene lost 5 bases, with 14 bases spanning the gap. Here the CDR3 reads CASGPLEGDTQYF. As DNA, the CDR3 is TGTGCCAGCGGGCCATTGGAGGGAGATACGCAGTATTTT.

DNA of the CDR3: TGTGCCAGCAGCGTAGGAAGCAGGGGCAGCTACGAGCAGTACTTC. This sequence encodes CASSVGSRGSYEQYF. The chain joins TRBV9 to TRBJ2-7; D is possibly TRBD1 (6 bases). Between the trimmed V and J ends, which lost 0 bases and 3 bases, there was a span of 13 bases. Germline V gives CDR1 SGDLS, CDR2 YYNGEE. CDR3 length: 15 residues.

This chain connects TRBV27 to TRBJ2-7, with a tentative D call TRBD1 (6 bases). CDR3 length: 14 amino acids. Germline lookup yields CDR1 MNHEY and CDR2 SMNVEV (reference sequence). Trimming pared 7 bases from V and 5 bases from J, leaving 18 bases between. The CDR3 reads CASTTGWGSDEQYF. The CDR3 DNA follows: TGTGCCAGCACCACAGGGTGGGGCTCGGACGAGCAGTACTTC.

This clone is a singleton in its sample. The chain combines TRBV27 with TRBJ1-5; D might be TRBD1 (6 bases). This CDR3 has 16 amino acids. Trimming cost V 5 bases and J 3 bases, with 17 bases left between them. CDR1 MNHEY and CDR2 SMNVEV come from the germline V gene (reference sequence). DNA for the CDR3: TGTGCCAGCAGTGCGTCGACAGGAGTAGACAATCAGCCCCAGCATTTT. The encoded protein is CASSASTGVDNQPQHF.

V and J are TRBV4-1 and TRBJ1-1; 8 nucleotides line up with TRBD1. Per the germline V gene, CDR1 is MGHRA and CDR2 is YSYEKL. The CDR3 length is 14 residues. V was clipped by 0 bases and J by 6 bases; unmatched bases: 3. The CDR3 DNA reads as TGCGCCAGCAGCCAAGAGACAGGGGATCCTGAAGCTTTCTTT. As protein: CASSQETGDPEAFF.

The chain couples TRBV15 to TRBJ2-3; D is perhaps TRBD2 (6 bases). Germline V gene data show CDR1 as LNHNV and CDR2 as YYDKDF (reference sequence). V dropped 0 bases and J dropped 10 bases, with 20 bases sitting between them. The length of the CDR3 is 16 residues. The CDR3 here is CATSRDLRRGRDSQYF. The CDR3 nucleotides are TGTGCCACCAGCAGAGATTTGAGGCGGGGAAGGGACTCGCAGTATTTT.

The chain uses TRBV14 and TRBJ1-1; D remains unclear. Between the trimmed V and J ends, which lost 4 bases and 4 bases, there was a span of 10 bases. CDR1 is SGHDN and CDR2 is FVKESK in the germline V gene. The CDR3 is 13 residues long. The CDR3 region has the DNA TGTGCCAGCAGCCTCGTGGGAGGCACTGAAGCTTTCTTT. Amino acids: CASSLVGGTEAFF.

V gene TRBV7-8 combines with J gene TRBJ1-4; 8 bases match TRBD1. Per germline, CDR1 SGHVS and CDR2 FQNEAQ. Unmatched junction bases numbered 13, after V lost 5 bases and J lost 5 bases. The CDR3 runs to 17 residues. DNA for the CDR3: TGTGCCAGCAGCCCCGGGACAGGTGTTTCGTCGAATGAAAAACTGTTTTTT. The encoded protein is CASSPGTGVSSNEKLFF.

The rearrangement joins TRBV19 to TRBJ1-6; 9 bases align to TRBD1. V trimming: 5 bases; J trimming: 13 bases; junction bases outside the gene matches: 12. CDR3 length: 15 amino acids. In germline, CDR1 is LNHDA, CDR2 SQIVND (reference sequence). Here the CDR3 DNA reads TGTGCCAGTAGTCCCGGACAGGGGTTTCGTTTGCCCCTCCACTTT. It is translated as CASSPGQGFRLPLHF.

CDR3 loop: CASSDPGGPNQPQHF. CDR3 nucleotide sequence: TGTGCCAGCAGTGACCCTGGGGGCCCTAATCAGCCCCAGCATTTT. The V call is TRBV2, the J call TRBJ1-5; TRBD1 might be the D (6 bases). Germline lookup yields CDR1 SNHLY and CDR2 FYNNEI. V lost 3 bases, J lost 4 bases, and 13 bases lay in between. CDR3 length: 15 amino acids.

This chain's CDR3 is CASSRSGVHGYTF. The CDR3 nucleotides are TGTGCCAGCAGCCGTTCGGGGGTGCATGGCTACACCTTC. This chain uses TRBV14 with TRBJ1-2; tentatively, D is TRBD1 (5 bases). Trimming pared 4 bases from V and 6 bases from J, leaving 12 bases between. The CDR3 loop spans 13 amino acids. Looked up from germline, CDR1 is SGHDN and CDR2 is FVKESK.

The chain uses TRBV10-3 and TRBJ2-1; weak D call: TRBD2 (6 bases). This CDR3 has 11 residues. Germline CDR1 and CDR2: ENHRY and SYGVKD. Trimming left V 8 bases short and J 9 bases short, with 11 bases between. CDR3 nucleotide sequence: TGTGCCATCGGCTTCGGGGGTGAGCAGTTCTTC. It specifies CAIGFGGEQFF.

This clone was seen more than once but under ten times. The J gene is TRBJ1-1, the V gene TRBV30, with D hard to call. CDR3 length: 13 residues. Germline CDR1 GTSNPN, CDR2 SVGIG (reference sequence). V shed 2 bases and J shed 5 bases, with 12 bases lying between them. CDR3 DNA: TGTGCCTGGAGTCACCCTGGCGGGACTGAAGCTTTCTTT. It is translated as CAWSHPGGTEAFF.

This chain uses TRBV9 with TRBJ2-5; TRBD1 matches at 9 bases. The length of the CDR3 is 16 residues. Germline V CDR1 and CDR2: SGDLS, YYNGEE. V was pared by 3 bases and J by 5 bases, with 11 bases of the junction left unmatched. The CDR3 nucleotides are TGTGCCAGCAGCGGACCCCACAGGGGGCGCGGGGAGACCCAGTACTTC. It is translated as CASSGPHRGRGETQYF.

The V call is TRBV9, the J call TRBJ2-2, with 7 bases matching TRBD2. There are 15 residues in the CDR3. Germline-derived CDR1 and CDR2 are SGDLS and YYNGEE. Trimming at V came to 1 base and at J to 5 bases, leaving 5 bases not matched to a gene. CDR3 coding DNA: TGTGCCAGCAGCGTACTAGCGGAGAAAACCGGGGAGCTGTTTTTT. Protein sequence: CASSVLAEKTGELFF.

The chain uses TRBV4-2 and TRBJ1-1; 8 nucleotides align to TRBD1. V lost 4 bases to trimming and J lost 5 bases; unmatched junction nucleotides: 6. The CDR3 is 14 amino acids. Germline CDR1 LGHNA, CDR2 YNFKEQ. The CDR3 here is CASSPGQGVTEAFF. CDR3 nucleotides: TGTGCCAGCAGCCCCGGACAGGGTGTTACTGAAGCTTTCTTT.

The rearrangement uses TRBV7-9 and TRBJ2-7; possible D gene TRBD2, 6 bases. Germline CDR1 and CDR2: SEHNR and FQNEAQ (reference sequence). The CDR3 covers 15 residues. V dropped 3 bases and J dropped 0 bases, with 12 bases sitting between them. The CDR3 sequence: CASSLSGVGSYEQYF. The CDR3 nucleotides are TGTGCCAGCAGCTTGTCGGGAGTTGGCTCCTACGAGCAGTACTTC. Full variable domain (rest looked up from reference TRBV7-9 and TRBJ2-7): DTGVSQNPRHKITKRGQNVTFRCDPISEHNRLYWYRQTLGQGPEFLTYFQNEAQLEKSRLLSDRFSAERPKGSFSTLEIQRTEQGDSAMYLCASSLSGVGSYEQYFGPGTRLTVT.

The rearrangement uses TRBV29-1 and TRBJ1-1; D may be TRBD1 (5 bases). The CDR3 runs 11 residues. V lost 5 bases and J lost 8, with 12 bases in between. In germline, CDR1 is SQVTM, CDR2 ANQGSEA. The CDR3 loop is CSVPEGAEAFF. The CDR3 coding sequence is TGCAGCGTTCCCGAAGGGGCCGAAGCTTTCTTT.

V gene TRBV11-2 combines with J gene TRBJ2-1, with 16 bases aligning to TRBD2. The CDR3 length is 18 residues. Germline V gene data show CDR1 as SGHAT and CDR2 as FQNNGV. V gave up 0 bases and J gave up 4 bases; unmatched junction bases: 3. As DNA, the CDR3 is TGTGCCAGCAGCTTAGATGTGGGACTAGCGGGAGGGTACAATGAGCAGTTCTTC. It specifies CASSLDVGLAGGYNEQFF.

This sequence joins TRBV11-2 and TRBJ1-6, with D possibly matching TRBD1 (6 bases). Germline loops: CDR1 SGHAT, CDR2 FQNNGV. V shed 1 base and J shed 2 bases, with 12 bases lying between them. The CDR3 spans 17 residues. The CDR3, as DNA: TGTGCCAGCAGCTTAGTGCCAGGGGCTGCCTATAATTCACCCCTCCACTTT. This encodes CASSLVPGAAYNSPLHF. Drawing the rest from reference TRBV11-2 and TRBJ1-6, the complete variable domain is EAGVAQSPRYKIIEKRQSVAFWCNPISGHATLYWYQQILGQGPKLLIQFQNNGVVDDSQLPKDRFSAERLKGVDSTLKIQPAKLEDSAVYLCASSLVPGAAYNSPLHFGNGTRLTVT.

The rearrangement uses TRBV25-1 and TRBJ2-7, with D possibly TRBD2 on 6 matching bases. Trimming shortened V by 3 bases and J by 4 bases, and 13 bases separated the two germline ends. The CDR3 spans 14 residues. Per germline, CDR1 MGHDK and CDR2 SYGVNS. The CDR3 protein is CASSDAGWDYEQYF. The CDR3 nucleotides read TGTGCCAGCAGTGATGCGGGGTGGGATTACGAGCAGTACTTC.

The V call is TRBV6-5, the J call TRBJ2-1, with a possible D match to TRBD2 (5 bases). Per the germline V gene, CDR1 is MNHEY and CDR2 is SVGAGI. With 2 bases removed from V and 3 bases from J, the gap between germline ends came to 11 bases. The CDR3 loop spans 15 amino acids. The CDR3 region is CASSYRLALYNEQFF. CDR3 DNA: TGTGCCAGCAGTTACCGGCTAGCTCTCTACAATGAGCAGTTCTTC.

The V and J genes are TRBV27 and TRBJ1-1; 9 positions agree with TRBD1. This CDR3 comprises 16 residues. Losses at the gene ends were 8 bases for V and 6 bases for J; bases not matched to a gene: 16. Germline-derived CDR1 and CDR2 are MNHEY and SMNVEV (reference sequence). This CDR3 reads CASSGIDRGGLAEAFF. For the CDR3, the DNA is TGTGCCAGCTCTGGGATTGACAGGGGGGGTCTCGCTGAAGCTTTCTTT.

CDR3 residues: CASSLSGISNQPQHF. CDR3 DNA sequence: TGTGCCAGCAGTTTATCAGGGATAAGCAATCAGCCCCAGCATTTT. The chain combines TRBV6-5 with TRBJ1-5; D possibly corresponds to TRBD1 (5 bases). Germline V gene lookup returns CDR1 MNHEY and CDR2 SVGAGI. V dropped 4 bases and J dropped 1 base, with 11 bases sitting between them. This CDR3 has 15 residues.

Only one count was recorded for this clone. J is TRBJ1-4 and V is TRBV4-3, with a possible D match to TRBD1 (5 bases). V gave up 1 base and J gave up 8 bases, with 8 bases separating them. The CDR3 sequence is 13 residues long. CDR1 is LGHNA, CDR2 YSLEER, per germline. CDR3 amino acids: CASSQVRGEKLFF. The CDR3 DNA reads TGCGCCAGCAGCCAAGTGCGGGGGGAAAAACTGTTTTTT.

The chain has TRBV7-9 and TRBJ1-2, with D possibly TRBD1 on 6 matching bases. The CDR3 loop spans 13 amino acids. V dropped 4 bases and J dropped 6 bases, with 12 bases sitting between them. Germline V gene lookup returns CDR1 SEHNR and CDR2 FQNEAQ (reference sequence). This CDR3 is CASSSQGSHGYTF. In DNA form, the CDR3 reads TGTGCCAGCAGCTCACAGGGATCTCATGGCTACACCTTC.

This clone has more than one count but fewer than ten. The chain employs TRBV11-2 and TRBJ2-7; 9 nucleotides match TRBD2. V dropped 3 bases and J dropped 5; count of bases not matched to a gene: 8. The CDR3 length is 15 residues. In germline, CDR1 is SGHAT, CDR2 FQNNGV. This CDR3 is CASSFRGLAEDEQYF. DNA for the CDR3: TGTGCCAGCAGCTTCAGGGGACTAGCCGAAGACGAGCAGTACTTC.